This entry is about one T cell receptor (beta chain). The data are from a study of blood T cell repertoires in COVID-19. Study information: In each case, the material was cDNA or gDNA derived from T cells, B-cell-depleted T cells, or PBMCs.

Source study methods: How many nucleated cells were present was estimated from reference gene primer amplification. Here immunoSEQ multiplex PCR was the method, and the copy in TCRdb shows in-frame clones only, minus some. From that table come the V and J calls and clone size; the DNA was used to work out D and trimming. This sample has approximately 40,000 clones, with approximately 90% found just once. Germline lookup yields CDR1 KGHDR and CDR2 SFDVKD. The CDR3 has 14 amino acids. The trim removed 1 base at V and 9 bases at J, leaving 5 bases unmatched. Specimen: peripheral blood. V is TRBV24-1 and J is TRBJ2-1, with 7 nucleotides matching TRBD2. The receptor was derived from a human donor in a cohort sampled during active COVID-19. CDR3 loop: CATSDFGGGGEQFF. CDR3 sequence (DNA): TGTGCCACCAGTGATTTTGGGGGGGGTGGTGAGCAGTTCTTC.